This TCR beta chain was retrieved from a study of cytomegalovirus exposure and HLA in healthy donors. Germline CDR1 MDHEN, CDR2 SYDVKM. V trimming: 2 bases; J trimming: 10 bases; junction bases outside the gene matches: 8. This CDR3 spans 16 amino acids. PCR employed 60 Vbeta and 13 Jbeta primers. Profiled with immunoSEQ multiplex PCR; TCRdb holds only in-frame clones, not every one. The sample carries about 67,000 clones, approximately 92% recorded once. Study-level points and caveats: Rare TCR sequences predominated, though certain public TCRs were found in many donors. The study put about 180 TCR beta chains on its list as cytomegalovirus-associated. As immune exposure information, only CMV serostatus was available.

Points on this clone: What it binds is unknown.

V and J are TRBV28 and TRBJ1-6; 10 bases line up with TRBD1. This clonotype was obtained from a woman in her twenties or thirties in good health and CMV-seropositive. What was sequenced was PBMCs. The DNA of the CDR3 is TGTGCCAGCAGTTTAATGACAGGGGGCGCAAAATCACCCCTCCACTTT. Translating it yields CASSLMTGGAKSPLHF.